This TCR beta chain was sequenced during a study of CXCR3-negative and CXCR3-positive naive CD8 T cells. It was by 5' RACE with UMI labels that the TRB cDNA libraries were prepared. TCRdb derives one entry per CDR3 protein from the 5' RACE reads, leaving out DNA. With about 92,000 distinct CDR3 sequences in the sample, the ten largest clones hold around 0.82%. A note on this clonotype: What it binds is unknown.

Naive CD8+ T cells showed CD45RO-CCR7+CD27+CD95-. Study-wide results and caveats: Researchers report that CXCR3-positive naive cells carry more hydrophobic TRB CDR3s than CXCR3-negative naive cells.

This TCR was recovered from a human donor in good health. Some clones in this sample may be carry-over from other donors' samples. Sequenced sample: naive CXCR3+ CD8+ T cells from blood. Subset reported: CD45RO-CCR7+CD27+CD95- naive CD8+ T cells expressing CXCR3 (TNR3+).

The CDR3 here is CASSLGRNSNQPQHF. The chain couples TRBV7-9 to TRBJ1-5. From germline, CDR1 is SEHNR and CDR2 FQNEAQ (reference sequence). The length of the CDR3 is 15 residues.